These T cell receptor beta chains were read from a single sample in a study of regulatory T cells in long-lasting Graves disease. TCRdb ran MiXCR on the multiplex PCR reads and lists one entry per CDR3 protein. The profile shows roughly 700,000 distinct CDR3 sequences, roughly 30% of them singletons. Specimen: peripheral blood mononuclear cells (PBMCs), collected when the disease was refractory, from a patient treated with antithyroid drugs. These receptors originate from a female donor with Graves disease. Each CDR3 is given with its conserved first and last residue. D genes are given only for firm matches. Size values are once, few and many counts, or a class for expanded clones, and some rows have none.

>TRBJ1-1|-|-|TRBV19
CASSISEQVNTEAFF
TGTGCCAGTAGTATTTCTGAACAGGTGAACACTGAAGCTTTCTTT
>TRBJ2-7|-|TRBD1|TRBV14
CASSQAGTGGGEQYF
TGTGCCAGCAGCCAGGCCGGGACAGGGGGAGGCGAGCAGTACTTC
>TRBJ2-5|few|TRBD2|TRBV27
CASSRSPGTSWGQETQYF
TGTGCCAGCAGTCGATCTCCCGGGACTAGCTGGGGCCAAGAGACCCAGTACTTC
>TRBJ2-2|-|-|TRBV5-4
CASSLDWGSGELFF
TGTGCCAGCAGCTTGGATTGGGGTTCCGGGGAGCTGTTTTTT
>TRBJ2-7|-|-|TRBV18
CASSLTEGPEYEQYF
TGTGCCAGCTCACTGACGGAGGGACCCGAATACGAGCAGTACTTC
>TRBJ2-4|few|-|TRBV7-6
CASSTGAKNIQYF
TGTGCCAGCAGCACCGGGGCCAAAAACATTCAGTACTTC
>TRBJ2-2|-|-|TRBV5-1
CASSVTQGTGELFF
TGCGCCAGCAGCGTCACACAGGGCACCGGGGAGCTGTTTTTT
>TRBJ1-5|-|-|TRBV18
CASSPPLGRGEQPQHF
TGTGCCAGCTCACCGCCCCTAGGGAGGGGGGAGCAGCCCCAGCATTTT
>TRBJ1-5|-|-|TRBV30
CAWSATGANQPQHF
TGTGCCTGGAGTGCTACAGGTGCCAATCAGCCCCAGCATTTT
>TRBJ1-5|-|TRBD1|TRBV19
CASRGRGLSQPQHF
TGTGCCAGTAGGGGCAGGGGGCTAAGTCAGCCCCAGCATTTT
>TRBJ1-6|few|-|TRBV2
CASRDDRSADNSPLHF
TGTGCCAGCAGGGATGACAGATCGGCAGATAATTCACCCCTCCACTTT
>TRBJ1-6|-|-|TRBV6-2/TRBV6-3
CASRPYEQGYREPLHF
TGTGCCAGCAGGCCATACGAACAGGGATATCGGGAACCCCTCCACTTT
>TRBJ1-1|-|TRBD1|TRBV10-3
CAISSGQAGDTEASF
TGTGCCATCAGTAGTGGACAGGCAGGGGACACTGAAGCTTCCTTT
>TRBJ2-7|-|-|TRBV19
CASSISGPNYEQYF
TGTGCCAGTAGTATATCGGGACCCAACTACGAGCAGTACTTC
>TRBJ2-7|few|-|TRBV5-1
CASSLEGSSVEQYF
TGCGCCAGCAGCTTGGAGGGCTCCTCCGTCGAGCAGTACTTC
>TRBJ1-4|-|TRBD1|TRBV12-3/TRBV12-4
CASSLAGQGYEKLFF
TGTGCCAGCAGTTTAGCGGGACAGGGGTATGAAAAACTGTTTTTT
>TRBJ1-1|many|-|TRBV7-2
CASSAGAGNTEAFF
TGTGCCAGCAGCGCTGGGGCGGGAAACACTGAAGCTTTCTTT
>TRBJ1-1|-|-|TRBV20-1
CSAPGPSTEAFF
TGCAGTGCCCCCGGGCCCAGCACTGAAGCTTTCTTT
>TRBJ2-3|-|-|TRBV7-3
CASSLDRNTDTQYF
TGTGCCAGCAGCTTAGACAGGAACACAGATACGCAGTATTTT
>TRBJ1-1|few|TRBD1|TRBV6-2/TRBV6-3
CASSFLQGGFEQSRTEAFF
TGTGCCAGCAGTTTTCTTCAGGGGGGCTTCGAACAGAGTCGGACTGAAGCTTTCTTT
>TRBJ2-2|-|-|TRBV12-3/TRBV12-4
CASRSAYNSTGELFF
TGTGCCAGCAGATCGGCCTACAATAGCACCGGGGAGCTGTTTTTT
>TRBJ2-7|-|-|TRBV20-1
CSAKGHTLGYEQYF
TGCAGTGCTAAGGGACATACCTTGGGCTACGAGCAGTACTTC
>TRBJ1-5|few|-|TRBV20-1
CSASPTGNSNQPQHF
TGCAGTGCTAGCCCGACAGGCAATAGCAATCAGCCCCAGCATTTT
>TRBJ1-6|-|-|TRBV28
CASSLAVSPLHF
TGTGCCAGCAGTTTAGCCGTCTCACCCCTCCACTTT
>TRBJ2-5|few|-|TRBV19
CASSLGREKTQYF
TGTGCCAGTAGTCTCGGAAGGGAAAAGACCCAGTACTTC
>TRBJ1-5|-|-|TRBV7-2
CASSFGGGSSNQPQHF
TGTGCCAGCAGCTTCGGCGGGGGGAGCAGCAATCAGCCCCAGCATTTT
>TRBJ1-4|-|-|TRBV10-3
CAISDSQVATNEKLFF
TGTGCCATCAGTGACTCCCAGGTTGCAACTAATGAAAAACTGTTTTTT
>TRBJ2-6|-|TRBD1|TRBV12-3/TRBV12-4
CASSVTGTGGSGANVLTF
TGTGCCAGCAGTGTAACCGGGACAGGGGGCTCTGGGGCCAACGTCCTGACTTTC
>TRBJ1-1|few|-|TRBV6-2/TRBV6-3
CASSRDKETMNTEAFF
TGTGCCAGCAGTAGGGATAAGGAAACCATGAACACTGAAGCTTTCTTT
>TRBJ2-7|many|TRBD1|TRBV11-2
CASSSYRDRAYEQYF
TGTGCCAGCAGCTCTTACCGGGACAGGGCCTACGAGCAGTACTTC
>TRBJ1-2|-|-|TRBV11-3
CASSSRPGGYGYTF
TGTGCCAGCAGCTCCCGCCCTGGGGGCTATGGCTACACCTTC
>TRBJ2-1|few|TRBD2|TRBV2
CASSESRGLAGVRTNEQFF
TGTGCCAGCAGTGAAAGTCGGGGACTAGCGGGAGTTCGAACCAATGAGCAGTTCTTC
>TRBJ2-1|-|-|TRBV4-1
CASSRTDSVWFF
TGCGCCAGCAGCCGGACCGACTCCGTATGGTTCTTC
>TRBJ2-2|few|-|TRBV12-3/TRBV12-4
CASSLVSGVVGTGELFF
TGTGCCAGCAGTTTAGTGTCGGGAGTCGTCGGCACCGGGGAGCTGTTTTTT
>TRBJ2-2|-|-|TRBV6-2/TRBV6-3
CASSYSRQGGGTGELFF
TGTGCCAGCAGTTACTCGAGGCAGGGTGGGGGGACCGGGGAGCTGTTTTTT
>TRBJ1-2|few|-|TRBV20-1
CSARGWMYGYTF
TGCAGTGCTAGAGGATGGATGTATGGCTACACCTTC
>TRBJ1-1|few|-|TRBV7-2
CASSLGWGGTEAFF
TGTGCCAGCAGCTTAGGATGGGGGGGCACTGAAGCTTTCTTT
>TRBJ1-3|-|-|TRBV11-2
CASSLDLSTGNAIYF
TGTGCCAGCAGCTTAGATTTAAGTACGGGAAACGCCATATATTTT